Presented here are 7 T cell receptor beta chains from one specimen sequenced in a study of T cells in Graves' hyperthyroidism and ophthalmopathy. There were TCR beta CDR3 regions amplified from RNA transcripts. A first-round RT-PCR of the TCR CDR3 used the HTBI primer set. TCRdb ran MiXCR on the multiplex PCR reads and lists one entry per CDR3 protein. Seen here are roughly 740,000 distinct CDR3 sequences, 15% to 20% observed once, and the top ten hold approximately 8.4%. Sequencing was done on a sample of blood. These receptors came from a man aged 18 to 35 with Graves' hyperthyroidism.

This clonotype was counted ten times or more. V usage is TRBV2 and J usage is TRBJ2-3; D remains ambiguous. The CDR3 is 13 residues long. Germline V gene sequence: CDR1 SNHLY, CDR2 FYNNEI. The ends were cut back, 8 bases at V and 1 base at J, with 10 bases in the middle. The CDR3 is CASGRQGTDTQYF. As DNA, the CDR3 is TGTGCCAGCGGGCGGCAGGGCACAGATACGCAGTATTTT.

This clonotype was found many times. This rearrangement joins TRBV7-2 to TRBJ2-7; D perhaps matches TRBD2 (6 bases). The V gene's germline CDR1 is SGHTA and CDR2 FQGNSA. Trimming took 2 bases from V and 1 from J, leaving 12 bases between them. The CDR3 is 15 residues long. CDR3 protein: CASSLPPGLSYEQYF. Here the CDR3 DNA reads TGTGCCAGCAGCTTACCTCCGGGACTTTCCTACGAGCAGTACTTC.

This clonotype appeared many times. The chain couples TRBV20-1 to TRBJ2-7; weak D call: TRBD2 (6 bases). V shed 5 bases and J shed 9 bases, with 14 bases lying between them. This CDR3 comprises 11 residues. Germline V CDR1 and CDR2: DFQATT, SNEGSKA (reference sequence). The DNA of the CDR3 is TGCAGTGCTCAAGCGGGTTGGAGGCAGTACTTC. Translated: CSAQAGWRQYF.

Many counts were recorded for this clonotype. The chain joins TRBV20-1 to TRBJ2-3; 11 bases align to TRBD1. Unmatched junction bases numbered 9, after V lost 6 bases and J lost 10 bases. Germline CDR1 reads DFQATT; CDR2 reads SNEGSKA (reference sequence). The CDR3 extends over 13 amino acids. The CDR3 reads CSAQSGTGGAQYF. In DNA form, the CDR3 reads TGCAGTGCCCAATCCGGGACAGGGGGTGCGCAGTATTTT.

J is TRBJ1-5 and V is TRBV10-2; no definite D call. The CDR3 covers 13 residues. The V gene lost 10 bases and the J gene lost 3 bases, with 13 bases spanning the gap. Germline V gene data show CDR1 as WSHSY and CDR2 as SAAADI. The CDR3 DNA reads TGCGCCACCACCAAGACACCCAATCAGCCCCAGCATTTT. This sequence encodes CATTKTPNQPQHF.

This clonotype turned up a few times. The rearrangement uses TRBV10-3 and TRBJ2-7; the match to TRBD1 covers 9 bases. Trimming at V came to 7 bases and at J to 4 bases, leaving 8 bases not matched to a gene. The CDR3 consists of 14 residues. Germline CDR1 ENHRY, CDR2 SYGVKD. CDR3 bases: TGTGCCATCAAGTTGGGACAGGGACTATACGAGCAGTACTTC. Amino acids: CAIKLGQGLYEQYF.

Only a few counts were recorded for this clonotype. At one end, the junction sequence differs from germline, possibly due to a read error. The chain is built from TRBV12-3 or TRBV12-4 and TRBJ1-3; unclear D gene. This CDR3 region has 14 residues. The CDR3 region has the DNA TGTGCCGGCAGTTGGATCCCCCCGGGAAACACCATATATTTT. Protein product: CAGSWIPPGNTIYF.